The 23 T cell receptor beta chains presented below share a single source sample, sequenced in a study of T cells in tuberculosis. Thawed, overnight-rested PBMC were stained with GMM-loaded CD1B tetramer, viability dye and anti-CD3, then sorted. The CD1B tetramers carried C32 glucose monomycolate purified from Rhodococcus equi. Produced via immunoSEQ multiplex PCR; TCRdb's table is partial and in-frame only. The top ten clones hold 10% to 15% of a sample with around 60,000 clones, 65% to 90% of them seen once. The sequencing sample was made of CD1b-GMM tetramer-negative cells sorted from PBMCs. The source is an adult woman with latent tuberculosis.

CDR3 sequence: CASSLGGVGATLPTDTQYF. CDR3 sequence (DNA): TGTGCCAGCAGCTTAGGAGGAGTAGGTGCCACACTCCCCACAGATACGCAGTATTTT. The chain has TRBV7-8 and TRBJ2-3; D gene unclear. The CDR3 is 19 amino acids. Trimming stripped 1 base from V and 2 bases from J, with 22 bases between. Germline CDR1 SGHVS, CDR2 FQNEAQ.

The chain carries TRBV13 and TRBJ2-7, with D unresolved. Germline CDR1 PRHDT, CDR2 FYEKMQ (reference sequence). CDR3 size: 14 residues. The germline V and J ends were trimmed by 4 bases and 7 bases, with 17 bases remaining between them. In DNA form, the CDR3 reads TGTGCCAGCAGCTCTAACCGGGTGGTTTTTGAGCAGTACTTC. Protein product: CASSSNRVVFEQYF.

V is TRBV27 and J is TRBJ2-2; TRBD1 might be the D (6 bases). CDR1 is MNHEY and CDR2 is SMNVEV in the germline V gene (reference sequence). Trimming pared 5 bases from V and 5 bases from J, leaving 9 bases between. The CDR3 contains 13 residues. The CDR3 nucleotides read TGTGCCAGCAGTCTACAGGGAACCGGGGAGCTGTTTTTT. Amino acids: CASSLQGTGELFF.

This chain joins TRBV18 and TRBJ1-5; D is possibly TRBD1 (5 bases). V was clipped by 5 bases and J by 5 bases, with 22 bases between them. Looked up from germline, CDR1 is KGHSH and CDR2 is LQKENI. The CDR3 runs to 17 residues. CDR3 nucleotides: TGTGCCAGCTCAGATCGGACAACGGCGGGGCCCGATCAGCCCCAGCATTTT. Its translation is CASSDRTTAGPDQPQHF.

This rearrangement joins TRBV19 to TRBJ2-7; D is unclear. Trimming stripped 4 bases from V and 4 bases from J, with 14 bases between. Germline lookup yields CDR1 LNHDA and CDR2 SQIVND (reference sequence). This CDR3 has 14 amino acids. The CDR3 is CASSNTGLGYEQYF. The CDR3 DNA follows: TGTGCCAGTAGTAACACTGGCCTCGGGTACGAGCAGTACTTC.

The rearrangement links TRBV6-1 to TRBJ1-1, with TRBD1 matching 8 bases. CDR3 length equals 13 residues. The junction had 6 bases not matched to a gene; V was cut back by 2 bases and J by 10 bases. Per the germline V gene, CDR1 is MNHNS and CDR2 is SASEGT. In DNA, the CDR3 is TGTGCCAGCAGTGAATCCGGACAGGGACGAGCTTTCTTT. This sequence encodes CASSESGQGRAFF.

The rearrangement joins TRBV7-2 to TRBJ2-5; 10 bases align to TRBD2. The CDR3 consists of 16 residues. Trimming cost V 5 bases and J 6 bases; bases outside gene matches: 12. From germline, CDR1 is SGHTA and CDR2 FQGNSA. The CDR3 nucleotides are TGTGCCAGCAGCCCCGAAACCCTAGCGGGAGTCAAGACCCAGTACTTC. Its translation: CASSPETLAGVKTQYF.

V is TRBV2 and J is TRBJ1-2; 8 nucleotides match TRBD1. Germline CDR1 reads SNHLY; CDR2 reads FYNNEI. The CDR3 consists of 14 residues. V lost 6 bases, J lost 4 bases, and 7 bases stayed unmatched. The CDR3 is CASRGDRRSYGYTF. CDR3 nucleotides: TGTGCCAGCAGGGGGGACAGGAGGAGCTATGGCTACACCTTC.

V and J are TRBV4-2 and TRBJ1-2; D gene unclear. V shed 0 bases and J shed 1 base, with 9 bases lying between them. This CDR3 is built from 15 residues. CDR1 is LGHNA and CDR2 is YNFKEQ in the germline V gene. CDR3 DNA sequence: TGTGCCAGCAGCCAAGAAAGTACAGTTAACTATGGCTACACCTTC. Translation: CASSQESTVNYGYTF.

The genes are TRBV28 and TRBJ1-1; perhaps TRBD1 as D (5 bases). There are 16 residues in the CDR3. Germline CDR1 reads MDHEN; CDR2 reads SYDVKM. The V end was cut by 2 bases, the J end by 2 bases, with 15 bases between. The CDR3 region has the DNA TGTGCCAGCAGTTTAAGCCCCCAGGGAGGAAACACTGAAGCTTTCTTT. Its protein is CASSLSPQGGNTEAFF.

The chain has TRBV19 and TRBJ2-1; D may be TRBD2 (7 bases). The V and J ends lost 4 bases and 9 bases respectively, with 13 bases between them. CDR3 length: 13 residues. Germline V gives CDR1 LNHDA, CDR2 SQIVND (reference sequence). This chain's CDR3 is CASSTNREGEQFF. CDR3 nucleotides: TGTGCCAGTAGTACAAACAGGGAGGGTGAGCAGTTCTTC.

The genes are TRBV18 and TRBJ1-3; TRBD1 is a possible D gene (6 bases). Trimming cost V 3 bases and J 2 bases, with 17 bases left between them. The CDR3 covers 17 residues. CDR1 and CDR2 from the germline V gene are KGHSH and LQKENI. CDR3 region: CASSPRRGGGTGNTIYF. For the CDR3, the DNA is TGTGCCAGCTCACCCCGGAGGGGCGGGGGCACTGGAAACACCATATATTTT. Variable domain in full (rest from reference TRBV18 and TRBJ1-3): NAGVMQNPRHLVRRRGQEARLRCSPMKGHSHVYWYRQLPEEGLKFMVYLQKENIIDESGMPKERFSAEFPKEGPSILRIQQVVRGDSAAYFCASSPRRGGGTGNTIYFGEGSWLTVV.

V gene TRBV7-6 combines with J gene TRBJ2-1; 7 bases fit TRBD2. Trimming removed 6 bases from V and 8 bases from J; junction bases left unmatched: 13. Germline CDR1 and CDR2: SGHVS and FNYEAQ. This CDR3 has 15 amino acids. DNA for the CDR3: TGTGCCAGCAGGTCTGCTAGCGGAGTTAGGGATGAGCAGTTCTTC. Protein product: CASRSASGVRDEQFF.

CDR3 sequence reads: CASSFGGASYEQYF. The CDR3 region has the DNA TGTGCCAGCAGCTTCGGCGGGGCCTCCTACGAGCAGTACTTC. The chain is built from TRBV7-2 and TRBJ2-7, with D perhaps TRBD2 (6 bases). The CDR3 contains 14 residues. Trimming cost V 3 bases and J 0 bases, with 9 bases left between them. Germline V CDR1 and CDR2: SGHTA, FQGNSA.

J is TRBJ2-3 and V is TRBV5-5; D not resolved. Trimming shortened V by 4 bases and J by 4 bases, and 16 bases separated the two germline ends. The CDR3 spans 15 residues. Germline CDR1 is SGHKS and CDR2 is YYEKEE (reference sequence). The CDR3 here is CASSPRSHGADTQYF. CDR3 coding DNA: TGTGCCAGCAGCCCCAGGTCCCATGGCGCAGATACGCAGTATTTT.

This clone was picked up a small number of times. V gene TRBV7-9 combines with J gene TRBJ1-4; 7 bases match TRBD1. Per germline, CDR1 SEHNR and CDR2 FQNEAQ (reference sequence). With 6 bases clipped from V and 6 bases from J, the junction kept 13 bases outside the gene matches. CDR3 size: 16 residues. The CDR3 region is CASSYSTGAVDEKLFF. The CDR3 DNA is TGTGCCAGCAGTTACTCTACAGGGGCGGTTGATGAAAAACTGTTTTTT.

V gene TRBV28 combines with J gene TRBJ1-1; tentatively, D is TRBD1 (5 bases). The germline V gene encodes CDR1 MDHEN and CDR2 SYDVKM. The CDR3 covers 15 residues. Trimming removed 2 bases from V and 4 bases from J, with 14 bases in between. The CDR3: CASSLQGAWGTEAFF. CDR3 bases: TGTGCCAGCAGTTTACAAGGGGCCTGGGGCACTGAAGCTTTCTTT.

This clone is a singleton in its sample. The genes are TRBV5-6 and TRBJ1-2; 7 nucleotides agree with TRBD1. V shed 3 bases, J shed 2 bases, and the junction held 4 bases outside the gene matches. This CDR3 comprises 14 residues. The V gene's germline CDR1 is SGHDT and CDR2 YYEEEE. The CDR3 region has the DNA TGTGCCAGCAGCTCTGTACAGGGGAACTATGGCTACACCTTC. It is translated as CASSSVQGNYGYTF.

The chain links TRBV11-2 to TRBJ1-1, with D possibly TRBD1 on 6 matching bases. V lost 1 base, J lost 6 bases, and 12 bases lay in between. Per germline, CDR1 SGHAT and CDR2 FQNNGV. This CDR3 contains 14 residues. The CDR3 DNA follows: TGTGCCAGCAGCTTAGCACAGGGTATCGCTGAAGCTTTCTTT. Translating it yields CASSLAQGIAEAFF.

This chain connects TRBV6-5 to TRBJ1-2; the D is unclear. Trimming shortened V by 2 bases and J by 6 bases, and 16 bases separated the two germline ends. CDR1 is MNHEY and CDR2 is SVGAGI in the germline V gene. The CDR3 runs to 15 residues. The CDR3 loop reads CASSYGVRDRHGYTF. The CDR3 region has the DNA TGTGCCAGCAGTTACGGGGTGCGGGATCGGCATGGCTACACCTTC.

This chain connects TRBV7-9 to TRBJ1-5, with TRBD1 matching over 9 bases. Germline V gene sequence: CDR1 SEHNR, CDR2 FQNEAQ (reference sequence). V gave up 5 bases and J gave up 4 bases; unmatched junction bases: 6. CDR3 size: 15 residues. The DNA for the CDR3 is TGTGCCAGCAGCGCAATCGGGACAGGGAATCAGCCCCAGCATTTT. Protein sequence: CASSAIGTGNQPQHF.

The sample holds a few counts of this clone. The chain combines TRBV2 with TRBJ2-7, with 7 bases fitting TRBD2. V trimming: 8 bases; J trimming: 3 bases; junction bases outside the gene matches: 4. Germline V gene lookup returns CDR1 SNHLY and CDR2 FYNNEI. The CDR3 covers 12 residues. The CDR3 region is CASAGDFYEQYF. For the CDR3, the DNA is TGTGCCAGCGCGGGAGATTTCTACGAGCAGTACTTC.

This rearrangement joins TRBV4-2 to TRBJ2-1; 13 positions agree with TRBD2. Germline CDR1 reads LGHNA; CDR2 reads YNFKEQ. This CDR3 region has 18 residues. V trimming: 0 bases; J trimming: 7 bases; junction bases outside the gene matches: 9. The CDR3 region is CASSQDRTTGLAGNEQFF. The DNA of the CDR3 is TGTGCCAGCAGCCAAGATAGGACCACGGGACTAGCGGGGAATGAGCAGTTCTTC.